These 30 T cell receptor beta chains originate from one sample sequenced in a study of monozygotic twins with inflammatory bowel disease. TCRdb re-called the 5' RACE reads, yielding one record per CDR3 amino acid sequence without DNA. This sample's clone table lists 150,000 to 200,000 distinct CDR3 sequences. Input material: blood. These receptors all come from a human donor with ulcerative colitis or Crohn's disease, or a healthy co-twin of an affected twin (not recorded which).

This rearrangement joins TRBV3-1 to TRBJ1-2; TCRdb calls TRBD1, which cannot be checked without DNA. The CDR3 extends over 15 amino acids. Germline CDR1 LGHDT, CDR2 YNNKEL (reference sequence). CDR3 residues: CASSHARRDRYGYTF.

The chain links TRBV15 to TRBJ1-5; TCRdb's D gene call, TRBD1, goes unchecked for lack of DNA. Per the germline V gene, CDR1 is LNHNV and CDR2 is YYDKDF (reference sequence). CDR3 length: 15 residues. The CDR3 region is CATSREQGPNQPQHF. Drawing the rest from reference TRBV15 and TRBJ1-5, the complete variable domain is DAMVIQNPRYQVTQFGKPVTLSCSQTLNHNVMYWYQQKSSQAPKLLFHYYDKDFNNEADTPDNFQSRRPNTSFCFLDIRSPGLGDTAMYLCATSREQGPNQPQHFGDGTRLSIL.

The CDR3 reads CASSQVQAGYTF. The chain couples TRBV3-1 to TRBJ1-2; the D call from TCRdb, TRBD1, cannot be confirmed without DNA. CDR1 and CDR2 (germline): LGHDT, YNNKEL (reference sequence). CDR3 length: 12 residues.

The chain links TRBV4-2 to TRBJ2-5; TCRdb reports TRBD1, a call that lacks DNA to check it against. The CDR3 totals 15 residues. Germline CDR1 and CDR2: LGHNA and YNFKEQ. CDR3 amino acids: CASSQDRDRGETQYF.

This sequence joins TRBV28 and TRBJ1-1. The CDR3 length is 13 residues. The germline gives CDR1 MDHEN, CDR2 SYDVKM. The CDR3: CASSLAYNTEAFF.

V and J are TRBV6-2 or TRBV6-3 and TRBJ2-2; no DNA is available, so the TRBD2 call from TCRdb remains unchecked. This CDR3 region has 16 residues. The germline CDR1 and CDR2 sequences are MNHEY and SVGEGT. The CDR3 loop reads CASSYDSGYNTGELFF.

The rearrangement uses TRBV10-3 and TRBJ2-3; TCRdb selects TRBD1, and the lack of DNA leaves this call unchecked. This CDR3 is built from 15 residues. Germline V CDR1 and CDR2: ENHRY, SYGVKD. CDR3 amino acids: CAIRAGTGGTDTQYF.

The V call is TRBV10-3, the J call TRBJ2-3; TCRdb picks TRBD2, but there is no DNA to check that call. The CDR3 contains 15 residues. The germline CDR1 and CDR2 sequences are ENHRY and SYGVKD. The CDR3 region is CAITRTREGKDTQYF.

The V call is TRBV6-1, the J call TRBJ2-5; the D call from TCRdb, TRBD2, cannot be confirmed without DNA. Per germline, CDR1 MNHNS and CDR2 SASEGT. The CDR3 loop spans 15 amino acids. CDR3 residues: CASSPTSGGAETQYF.

CDR3 loop: CASSLSLNRGEQYF. This sequence joins TRBV5-5 and TRBJ2-7; TCRdb's D call of TRBD1 is untestable without DNA. The CDR3 is 14 amino acids. From germline, CDR1 is SGHKS and CDR2 YYEKEE (reference sequence).

The chain carries TRBV28 and TRBJ2-5; the TRBD2 assignment by TCRdb is unverifiable without DNA. The CDR3 has 15 amino acids. The germline gives CDR1 MDHEN, CDR2 SYDVKM. CDR3 sequence reads: CASSYVTRLQETQYF.

The chain has TRBV7-2 and TRBJ1-5; TCRdb proposes TRBD1, but this gene call is untestable without DNA. The CDR3 sequence is 17 residues long. Germline CDR1 and CDR2: SGHTA and FQGNSA. The chain's CDR3 is CASNFVTGIQDNQPQHF.

J is TRBJ1-2 and V is TRBV6-5. CDR1 is MNHEY, CDR2 SVGAGI, per germline. The CDR3 loop spans 11 amino acids. CDR3: CASVPCLGYTF.

The chain has TRBV3-1 and TRBJ1-6. Germline loops: CDR1 LGHDT, CDR2 YNNKEL (reference sequence). This CDR3 region has 12 residues. CDR3: CASSQDDSPLHF.

The rearrangement joins TRBV10-3 to TRBJ2-1; TCRdb selects TRBD2, and the lack of DNA leaves this call unchecked. The germline V gene encodes CDR1 ENHRY and CDR2 SYGVKD. The CDR3 totals 13 residues. The CDR3 spells CAIFQPGGNEQFF.

The chain is built from TRBV5-4 and TRBJ1-4; TCRdb's D call, TRBD1, is unchecked because there is no DNA. This CDR3 spans 15 amino acids. Germline V lookup: CDR1 SGHNT, CDR2 YYREEE (reference sequence). CDR3 sequence: CASSFQQGRGEKLFF.

The gene calls are TRBV2 and TRBJ2-5; TCRdb gives TRBD2 as the D gene, but with no DNA this cannot be confirmed. This CDR3 has 12 amino acids. CDR1 is SNHLY, CDR2 FYNNEI, per germline. This CDR3 is CASKALLRTQYF.

The rearrangement links TRBV18 to TRBJ2-5. Germline values: CDR1 KGHSH, CDR2 LQKENI. This CDR3 is built from 13 residues. The CDR3 sequence is CASSPTARKTQYF.

The CDR3 spells CASTPGRETDTQYF. The chain uses TRBV28 and TRBJ2-3; TCRdb designates TRBD2, a call that cannot be tested without DNA. The CDR3 covers 14 residues. Per the germline V gene, CDR1 is MDHEN and CDR2 is SYDVKM.

The chain joins TRBV5-1 to TRBJ1-1. CDR1 is SGHRS, CDR2 YFSETQ, per germline. CDR3 size: 13 residues. The CDR3: CASSRTGSTEAFF. Together with reference TRBV5-1 and TRBJ1-1, the CDR3 gives the full variable domain: KAGVTQTPRYLIKTRGQQVTLSCSPISGHRSVSWYQQTPGQGLQFLFEYFSETQRNKGNFPGRFSGRQFSNSRSEMNVSTLELGDSALYLCASSRTGSTEAFFGQGTRLTVV.

The chain links TRBV5-4 to TRBJ2-5; checking the TCRdb D call of TRBD1 is not possible without DNA. Per the germline V gene, CDR1 is SGHNT and CDR2 is YYREEE (reference sequence). The CDR3 is 14 amino acids. The CDR3 loop is CASSLIGNSETQYF.

V and J are TRBV10-3 and TRBJ2-7; the D gene TCRdb calls, TRBD1, cannot be checked with no DNA. Germline assignment: CDR1 ENHRY and CDR2 SYGVKD. The CDR3 loop spans 15 amino acids. CDR3 amino acids: CAISGKGPRGGEQYF.

The rearrangement links TRBV4-3 to TRBJ2-1; there is no DNA to check the TCRdb D call of TRBD1. This CDR3 spans 17 amino acids. Germline values: CDR1 LGHNA, CDR2 YSLEER. CDR3 amino acids: CASSQDSGTGPYNEQFF.

This chain uses TRBV12-3 or TRBV12-4 with TRBJ1-1; TCRdb's assignment of TRBD1 cannot be checked, as there is no DNA. This CDR3 region has 15 residues. CDR3 loop: CASRGSGGWNTEAFF.

The genes are TRBV12-3 or TRBV12-4 and TRBJ2-7; the D call from TCRdb, TRBD2, cannot be confirmed without DNA. This CDR3 contains 14 residues. CDR3 loop: CASSLERGTYEQYF.

The V call is TRBV29-1, the J call TRBJ2-7; no DNA is available, so the TRBD2 call from TCRdb remains unchecked. Germline V lookup: CDR1 SQVTM, CDR2 ANQGSEA. This CDR3 is built from 13 residues. CDR3 loop: CSVGTAEDYEQYF.

The chain has TRBV20-1 and TRBJ1-1; the D gene TCRdb calls, TRBD1, cannot be checked with no DNA. This CDR3 spans 13 amino acids. Germline CDR1 reads DFQATT; CDR2 reads SNEGSKA (reference sequence). CDR3: CSAGGRLNTEAFF.

This chain connects TRBV20-1 to TRBJ2-2; no DNA is available, so the TRBD2 call from TCRdb remains unchecked. Germline loops: CDR1 DFQATT, CDR2 SNEGSKA (reference sequence). The CDR3 consists of 14 residues. CDR3: CSAKSTSNTGELFF.

The rearrangement joins TRBV27 to TRBJ2-7; TCRdb names TRBD2, which stays unverified in the absence of DNA. The CDR3 spans 15 residues. The V gene's germline CDR1 is MNHEY and CDR2 SMNVEV (reference sequence). This CDR3 is CASSLRRAGGYEQYF.

The gene calls are TRBV28 and TRBJ1-4; lacking DNA, the TRBD1 call made by TCRdb goes unchecked. The CDR3 spans 16 residues. The V gene's germline CDR1 is MDHEN and CDR2 SYDVKM. Here the CDR3 reads CASRPAGQGGVVKLFF.